This passage covers 20 T cell receptor beta chains from one sample sequenced in a study of blood T cell repertoires in COVID-19. The data were produced by immunoSEQ multiplex PCR, yet TCRdb's version contains in-frame clones alone and is incomplete. This table holds hundreds of thousands of clones, approximately 85% found once. Material: peripheral blood. Receptors originate from a human donor in a cohort sampled during active COVID-19.

Only one count was recorded for this clone. The genes are TRBV9 and TRBJ2-7, with D unclear. Germline CDR1 SGDLS, CDR2 YYNGEE. There are 15 residues in the CDR3. V was clipped by 3 bases and J by 0 bases, with 13 bases between them. In DNA form, the CDR3 reads TGTGCCAGCAGCGCGGATAGCCAGAGCTCCTACGAGCAGTACTTC. Amino acids: CASSADSQSSYEQYF.

CDR3: CASSLTSGNFYEQYF. CDR3 in DNA: TGTGCCAGCAGCCTTACTAGCGGCAATTTCTACGAGCAGTACTTC. The V call is TRBV7-9, the J call TRBJ2-7, with 8 bases that match TRBD2. The germline V gene encodes CDR1 SEHNR and CDR2 FQNEAQ (reference sequence). There are 15 residues in the CDR3. Unmatched junction bases numbered 9, after V lost 5 bases and J lost 3 bases.

The CDR3 here is CASSLVVLAGNEQFF. The DNA of the CDR3 is TGTGCCAGCAGCTTAGTTGTACTAGCGGGAAATGAGCAGTTCTTC. The chain carries TRBV7-9 and TRBJ2-1; 10 bases map to TRBD2. CDR3 length equals 15 residues. J lost 7 bases, V lost 1 base, and 4 bases had no gene match. CDR1 SEHNR and CDR2 FQNEAQ come from the germline V gene (reference sequence).

V is TRBV19 and J is TRBJ2-2; possibly TRBD1 for D (5 bases). Germline-derived CDR1 and CDR2 are LNHDA and SQIVND (reference sequence). Deletions cut 2 bases from V and 5 bases from J, with 15 bases between. This CDR3 spans 16 amino acids. The CDR3 is CASSIIPQVTTGELFF. The CDR3 DNA is TGTGCCAGTAGTATAATCCCACAGGTTACTACCGGGGAGCTGTTTTTT.

The chain employs TRBV6-5 and TRBJ2-3; a weak D match, TRBD1 (6 bases). V dropped 6 bases and J dropped 2 bases, with 12 bases sitting between them. The CDR3 runs 14 residues. Germline CDR1 is MNHEY and CDR2 is SVGAGI. As DNA, the CDR3 is TGTGCCAGCAGGAAGGGGGTTTACACAGATACGCAGTATTTT. This codes for CASRKGVYTDTQYF.

The rearrangement uses TRBV10-3 and TRBJ1-5; D is unresolved. The CDR3 extends over 13 amino acids. V lost 10 bases and J 5 bases, leaving 15 bases between the germline ends. Germline-derived CDR1 and CDR2 are ENHRY and SYGVKD. The CDR3 DNA is TGTGCCACCTGTGCGGAGTACGATCAGCCCCAGCATTTT. Protein: CATCAEYDQPQHF.

The V and J genes are TRBV30 and TRBJ1-6; 7 bases are a match to TRBD1. Per the germline V gene, CDR1 is GTSNPN and CDR2 is SVGIG (reference sequence). V lost 4 bases, J lost 7 bases, and 7 bases stayed unmatched. The CDR3 is made up of 14 amino acids. CDR3 amino acids: CAWIGQEGNSPLHF. The CDR3 nucleotides read TGTGCCTGGATCGGACAGGAGGGAAATTCACCCCTCCACTTT.

The chain joins TRBV10-3 to TRBJ2-3; possibly TRBD2 for D (5 bases). The CDR3 is made up of 13 amino acids. V was cut by 4 bases and J by 1 base, with 6 bases left in between. The germline V gene encodes CDR1 ENHRY and CDR2 SYGVKD. CDR3 DNA sequence: TGTGCCATCAGTGTGGAGGGCACAGATACGCAGTATTTT. Protein sequence: CAISVEGTDTQYF.

This sequence joins TRBV5-6 and TRBJ1-4; no firm D call. The germline CDR1 and CDR2 sequences are SGHDT and YYEEEE. The CDR3 covers 12 residues. V lost 4 bases to trimming and J lost 8 bases, with 9 bases between them. The CDR3 DNA sequence: TGTGCCAGCAGCAAGAGGCAAGAAAAACTGTTTTTT. It specifies CASSKRQEKLFF.

The chain recombines TRBV6-5 with TRBJ1-5; D remains unclear. CDR1 MNHEY and CDR2 SVGAGI come from the germline V gene. With 7 bases removed from V and 0 bases from J, the gap between germline ends came to 10 bases. This CDR3 has 14 amino acids. CDR3 protein: CASTSLYSNQPQHF. The CDR3, as DNA: TGTGCCAGCACCTCCTTATATAGCAATCAGCCCCAGCATTTT.

The DNA for the CDR3 is TGTGCCAGCAGGCTTAGCTCTGGAAACACCATATATTTT. Protein product: CASRLSSGNTIYF. The chain is built from TRBV14 and TRBJ1-3; D not resolved. Trimming removed 6 bases at V and 0 bases at J, with 6 bases between. There are 13 residues in the CDR3. CDR1 SGHDN and CDR2 FVKESK come from the germline V gene.

This sequence joins TRBV19 and TRBJ1-6; 8 nucleotides agree with TRBD1. CDR3 size: 13 residues. V shed 10 bases and J 5 bases; nucleotides not matched to a gene: 4. CDR1 LNHDA and CDR2 SQIVND come from the germline V gene (reference sequence). The CDR3 DNA follows: TGTGCCACTAAGGACAGGGATAATTCACCCCTCCACTTT. It specifies CATKDRDNSPLHF. The variable domain in full, completed from reference TRBV19 and TRBJ1-6, reads DGGITQSPKYLFRKEGQNVTLSCEQNLNHDAMYWYRQDPGQGLRLIYYSQIVNDFQKGDIAEGYSVSREKKESFPLTVTSAQKNPTAFYLCATKDRDNSPLHFGNGTRLTVT.

This rearrangement joins TRBV27 to TRBJ2-1; tentatively, D is TRBD1 (6 bases). The CDR3 totals 16 residues. Germline CDR1 MNHEY, CDR2 SMNVEV (reference sequence). The ends were cut back, 5 bases at V and 0 bases at J, with 14 bases in the middle. Here the CDR3 DNA reads TGTGCCAGCAGTCCCTGGGGGCTCGGCTCCTACAATGAGCAGTTCTTC. This sequence encodes CASSPWGLGSYNEQFF.

A single count supports this clone. CDR3 nucleotides: TGTGCCAGCAGCCCAGGCGAACTAGCGGGGGGGCCCAATGAGCAGTTCTTC. It translates to CASSPGELAGGPNEQFF. The chain employs TRBV11-2 and TRBJ2-1; 13 positions match TRBD2. Germline V gives CDR1 SGHAT, CDR2 FQNNGV. V lost 5 bases and J lost 6; bases outside the gene matches: 10. This CDR3 spans 17 amino acids.

The V gene is TRBV24-1, the J gene TRBJ1-1; D is undetermined. Deletions cut 3 bases from V and 7 bases from J, with 11 bases between. The CDR3 consists of 13 residues. Per germline, CDR1 KGHDR and CDR2 SFDVKD. CDR3 nucleotides: TGTGCCACCAGTGATACTCTGAGCGGTGAAGCTTTCTTT. Its translation is CATSDTLSGEAFF.

The chain links TRBV24-1 to TRBJ2-7; tentatively, D is TRBD1 (6 bases). V was shortened by 6 bases and J by 3 bases, with 11 bases between the two germline ends. Germline assignment: CDR1 KGHDR and CDR2 SFDVKD. The CDR3 runs to 13 residues. In DNA form, the CDR3 reads TGTGCCACCAGTAACAGGGACGACTACGAGCAGTACTTC. Translating it yields CATSNRDDYEQYF.

For the CDR3, the DNA is TGCAGCGTCCGGACAGGGGGCATGAACACTGAAGCTTTCTTT. Translating it yields CSVRTGGMNTEAFF. The chain carries TRBV29-1 and TRBJ1-1, with 11 bases aligning to TRBD1. Germline lookup yields CDR1 SQVTM and CDR2 ANQGSEA. The CDR3 is made up of 14 amino acids. Trimming cost V 6 bases and J 0 bases; bases outside gene matches: 3.

This sequence joins TRBV10-2 and TRBJ2-3, with D maybe TRBD1 (6 bases). The V end was cut by 3 bases, the J end by 0 bases, with 13 bases between. The germline CDR1 and CDR2 sequences are WSHSY and SAAADI. CDR3 length: 16 amino acids. The CDR3 region is CASSEYRVASTDTQYF. CDR3 in DNA: TGCGCCAGCAGTGAATACAGGGTAGCGAGCACAGATACGCAGTATTTT.

This clone was observed a few times. The V call is TRBV6-5, the J call TRBJ1-1; D unresolved. CDR3 length equals 12 residues. CDR1 MNHEY and CDR2 SVGAGI come from the germline V gene. The germline V and J ends were trimmed by 8 bases and 1 base, with 8 bases remaining between them. The CDR3 reads CASYNRNTEAFF. CDR3 nucleotide sequence: TGTGCCAGCTACAACAGGAACACTGAAGCTTTCTTT.

The chain carries TRBV7-9 and TRBJ2-1, with TRBD2 matching 9 bases. The V gene's germline CDR1 is SEHNR and CDR2 FQNEAQ (reference sequence). The CDR3 loop spans 14 amino acids. V trimming: 5 bases; J trimming: 5 bases; junction bases outside the gene matches: 4. The CDR3 region is CASSRLAANNEQFF. The CDR3 nucleotides are TGTGCCAGCAGCCGACTAGCGGCCAACAATGAGCAGTTCTTC.